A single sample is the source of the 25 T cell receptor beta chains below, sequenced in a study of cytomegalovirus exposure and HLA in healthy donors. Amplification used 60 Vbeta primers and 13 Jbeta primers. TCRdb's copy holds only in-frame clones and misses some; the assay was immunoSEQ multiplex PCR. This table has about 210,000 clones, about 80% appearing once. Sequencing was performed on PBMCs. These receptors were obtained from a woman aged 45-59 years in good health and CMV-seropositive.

CDR3 amino acids: CASSFGGAPNEKLFF. The CDR3 DNA reads TGCGCCAGCAGCTTTGGCGGGGCGCCTAATGAAAAACTGTTTTTT. The chain has TRBV5-1 and TRBJ1-4; a weak D match, TRBD1 (5 bases). This CDR3 is 15 amino acids long. V gave up 2 bases and J gave up 3 bases, with 11 bases separating them. Germline V gives CDR1 SGHRS, CDR2 YFSETQ. Based on the CDR3 plus reference TRBV5-1 and TRBJ1-4, the full variable domain is KAGVTQTPRYLIKTRGQQVTLSCSPISGHRSVSWYQQTPGQGLQFLFEYFSETQRNKGNFPGRFSGRQFSNSRSEMNVSTLELGDSALYLCASSFGGAPNEKLFFGSGTQLSVL.

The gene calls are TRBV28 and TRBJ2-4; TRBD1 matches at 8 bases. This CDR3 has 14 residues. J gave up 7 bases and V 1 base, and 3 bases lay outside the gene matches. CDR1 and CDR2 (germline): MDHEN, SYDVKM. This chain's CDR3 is CASSLFQGANIQYF. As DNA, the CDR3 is TGTGCCAGCAGTTTATTTCAGGGGGCGAACATTCAGTACTTC.

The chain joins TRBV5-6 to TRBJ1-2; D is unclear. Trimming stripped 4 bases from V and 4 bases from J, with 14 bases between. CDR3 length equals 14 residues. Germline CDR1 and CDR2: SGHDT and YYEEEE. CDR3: CASSLTPTGYGYTF. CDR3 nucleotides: TGTGCCAGCAGCCTTACACCAACGGGCTATGGCTACACCTTC.

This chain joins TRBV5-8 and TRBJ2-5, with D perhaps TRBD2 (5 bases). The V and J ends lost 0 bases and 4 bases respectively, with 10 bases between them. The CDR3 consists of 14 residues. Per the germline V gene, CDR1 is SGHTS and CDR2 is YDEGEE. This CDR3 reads CASSLAPGGETQYF. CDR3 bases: TGTGCCAGCAGCTTGGCCCCCGGAGGAGAGACCCAGTACTTC.

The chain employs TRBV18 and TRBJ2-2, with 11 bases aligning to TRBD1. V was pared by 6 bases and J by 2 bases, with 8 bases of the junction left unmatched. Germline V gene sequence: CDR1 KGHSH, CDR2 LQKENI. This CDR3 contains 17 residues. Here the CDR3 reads CASSPQRTGGNTGELFF. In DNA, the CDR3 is TGTGCCAGCTCGCCTCAAAGGACAGGGGGCAACACCGGGGAGCTGTTTTTT.

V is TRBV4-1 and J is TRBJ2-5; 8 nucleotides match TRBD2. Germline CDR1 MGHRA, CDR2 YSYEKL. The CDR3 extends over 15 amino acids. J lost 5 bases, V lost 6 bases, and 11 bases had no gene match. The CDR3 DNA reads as TGCGCCAGCAGTCGAAGCGGGGGCCTCGTGGAGACCCAGTACTTC. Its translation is CASSRSGGLVETQYF.

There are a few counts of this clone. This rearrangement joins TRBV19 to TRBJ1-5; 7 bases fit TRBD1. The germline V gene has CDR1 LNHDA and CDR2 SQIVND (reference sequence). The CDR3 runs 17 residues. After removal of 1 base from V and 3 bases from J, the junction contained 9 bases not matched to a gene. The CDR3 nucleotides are TGTGCCAGTAGTATAGGGGACACCACAGGGGACAATCAGCCCCAGCATTTT. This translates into CASSIGDTTGDNQPQHF.

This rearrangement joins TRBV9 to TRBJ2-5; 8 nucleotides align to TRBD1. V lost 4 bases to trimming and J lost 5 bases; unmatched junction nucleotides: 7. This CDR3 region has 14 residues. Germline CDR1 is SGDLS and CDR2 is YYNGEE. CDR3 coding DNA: TGTGCCAGCAGCCCACAGGGACAGGAGGAGACCCAGTACTTC. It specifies CASSPQGQEETQYF.

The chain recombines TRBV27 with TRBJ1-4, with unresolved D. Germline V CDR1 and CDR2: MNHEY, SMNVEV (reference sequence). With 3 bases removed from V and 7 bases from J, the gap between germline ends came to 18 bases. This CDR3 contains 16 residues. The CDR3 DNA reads TGTGCCAGCAGTTTCAGGACTGGGTGGAGAGGTGAAAAACTGTTTTTT. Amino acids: CASSFRTGWRGEKLFF.

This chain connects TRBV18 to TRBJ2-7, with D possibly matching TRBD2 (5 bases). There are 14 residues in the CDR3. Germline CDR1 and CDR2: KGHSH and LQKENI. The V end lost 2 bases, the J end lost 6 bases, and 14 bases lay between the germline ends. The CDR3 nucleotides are TGTGCCAGCTCACCAAATTTAGGAGGAGGCGAGCAGTACTTC. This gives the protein CASSPNLGGGEQYF.

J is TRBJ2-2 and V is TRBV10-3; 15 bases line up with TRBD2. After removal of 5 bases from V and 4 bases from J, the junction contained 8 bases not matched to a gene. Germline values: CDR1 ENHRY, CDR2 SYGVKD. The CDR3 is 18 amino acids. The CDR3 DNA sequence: TGTGCCATCAGTCGGACTAGCGGGGGGGCCGGGGGCACCGGGGAGCTGTTTTTT. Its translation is CAISRTSGGAGGTGELFF.

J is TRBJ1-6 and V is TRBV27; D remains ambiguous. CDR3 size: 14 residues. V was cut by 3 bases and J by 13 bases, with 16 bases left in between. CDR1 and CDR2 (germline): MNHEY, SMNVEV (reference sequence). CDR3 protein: CASSFGEGIRPLHF. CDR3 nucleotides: TGTGCCAGCAGTTTTGGTGAGGGTATCCGTCCCCTCCACTTT.

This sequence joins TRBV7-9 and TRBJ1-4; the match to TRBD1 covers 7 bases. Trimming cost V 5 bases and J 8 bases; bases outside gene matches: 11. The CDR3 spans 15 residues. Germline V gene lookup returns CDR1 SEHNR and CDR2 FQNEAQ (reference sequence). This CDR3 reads CASSMGSGGREKLFF. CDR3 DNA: TGTGCCAGCAGCATGGGATCAGGGGGTCGAGAAAAACTGTTTTTT.

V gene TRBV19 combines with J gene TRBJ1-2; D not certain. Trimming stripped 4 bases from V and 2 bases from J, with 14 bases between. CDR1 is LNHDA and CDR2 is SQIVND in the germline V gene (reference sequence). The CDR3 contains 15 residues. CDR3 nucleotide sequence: TGTGCCAGTAGTACCCTAGAGTCCGTGAACTATGGCTACACCTTC. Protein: CASSTLESVNYGYTF.

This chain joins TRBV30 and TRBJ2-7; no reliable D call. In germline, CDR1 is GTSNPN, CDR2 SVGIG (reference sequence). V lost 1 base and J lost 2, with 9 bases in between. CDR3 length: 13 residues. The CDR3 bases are TGTGCCTGGAGTGCAACAAGCGCCTACGAGCAGTACTTC. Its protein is CAWSATSAYEQYF.

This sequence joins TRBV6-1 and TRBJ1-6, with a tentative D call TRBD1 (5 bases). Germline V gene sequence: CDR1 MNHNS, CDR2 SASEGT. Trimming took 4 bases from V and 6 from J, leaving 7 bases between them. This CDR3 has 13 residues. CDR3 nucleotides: TGTGCCAGCAGTGGCACAGGTAATTCACCCCTCCACTTT. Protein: CASSGTGNSPLHF.

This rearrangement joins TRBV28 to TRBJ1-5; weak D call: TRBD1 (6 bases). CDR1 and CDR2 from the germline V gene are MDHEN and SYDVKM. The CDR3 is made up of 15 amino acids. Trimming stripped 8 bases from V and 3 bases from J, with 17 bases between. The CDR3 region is CASYARLGANQPQHF. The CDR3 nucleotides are TGTGCCAGCTATGCGAGATTGGGGGCCAATCAGCCCCAGCATTTT.

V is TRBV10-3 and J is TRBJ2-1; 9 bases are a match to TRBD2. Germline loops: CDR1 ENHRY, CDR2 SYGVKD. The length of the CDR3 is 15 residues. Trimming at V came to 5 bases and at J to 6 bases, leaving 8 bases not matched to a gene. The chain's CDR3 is CAISRMAGGGNEQFF. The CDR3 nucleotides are TGTGCCATCAGTAGGATGGCGGGGGGGGGCAATGAGCAGTTCTTC.

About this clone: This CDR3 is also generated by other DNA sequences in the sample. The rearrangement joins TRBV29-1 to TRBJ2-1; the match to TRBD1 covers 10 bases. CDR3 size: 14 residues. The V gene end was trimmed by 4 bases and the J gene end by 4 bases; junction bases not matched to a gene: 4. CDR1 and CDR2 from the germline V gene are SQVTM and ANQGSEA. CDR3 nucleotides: TGCAGCGTTGGGGACAGGGGTCCTTACAATGAGCAGTTCTTC. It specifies CSVGDRGPYNEQFF.

CDR3 protein: CSDTGGHTEAFF. The CDR3, as DNA: TGCAGCGATACAGGGGGACACACTGAAGCTTTCTTT. This rearrangement joins TRBV29-1 to TRBJ1-1; 8 positions agree with TRBD1. From germline, CDR1 is SQVTM and CDR2 ANQGSEA. The CDR3 covers 12 residues. Trimming at V came to 7 bases and at J to 3 bases, leaving 4 bases not matched to a gene.

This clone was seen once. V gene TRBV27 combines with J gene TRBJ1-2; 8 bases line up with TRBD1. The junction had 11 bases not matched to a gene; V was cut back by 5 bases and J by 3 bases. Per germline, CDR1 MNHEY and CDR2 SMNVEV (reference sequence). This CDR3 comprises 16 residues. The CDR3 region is CASSPKKTGDYYGYTF. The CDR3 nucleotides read TGTGCCAGCAGTCCTAAGAAGACAGGGGATTACTATGGCTACACCTTC.

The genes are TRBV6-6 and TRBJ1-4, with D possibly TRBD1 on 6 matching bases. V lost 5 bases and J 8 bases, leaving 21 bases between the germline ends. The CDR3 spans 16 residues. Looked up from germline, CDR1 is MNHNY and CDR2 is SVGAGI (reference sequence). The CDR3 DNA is TGTGCCAGCAGTCCCGGACAGTCGAGTAGCCGGGAAAAACTGTTTTTT. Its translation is CASSPGQSSSREKLFF.

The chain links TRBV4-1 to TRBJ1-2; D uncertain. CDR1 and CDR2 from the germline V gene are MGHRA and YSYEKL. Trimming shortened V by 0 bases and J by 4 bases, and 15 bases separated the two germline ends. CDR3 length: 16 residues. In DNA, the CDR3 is TGCGCCAGCAGCCAAGATCTGGCAGGCGAACCCTATGGCTACACCTTC. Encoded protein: CASSQDLAGEPYGYTF.

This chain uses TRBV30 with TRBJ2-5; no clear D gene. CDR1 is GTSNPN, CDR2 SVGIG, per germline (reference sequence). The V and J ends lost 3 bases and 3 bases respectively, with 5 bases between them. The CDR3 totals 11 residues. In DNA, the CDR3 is TGTGCCTGGAGCCAGGAAGAGACCCAGTACTTC. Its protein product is CAWSQEETQYF.

The CDR3 reads CASSPSGNSPLHF. CDR3 DNA sequence: TGTGCCAGTAGCCCCTCAGGGAATTCACCCCTCCACTTT. The V gene is TRBV19, the J gene TRBJ1-6; a possible D gene is TRBD1 (5 bases). The CDR3 is made up of 13 amino acids. V gave up 6 bases and J gave up 7 bases, with 10 bases separating them. Germline CDR1 is LNHDA and CDR2 is SQIVND (reference sequence).